This T cell receptor (beta chain) was recorded in a study of prognosis after radiotherapy for stage I lung cancer. Genomic DNA served as the source from which two-round multiplex PCR generated TCR beta CDR3 amplicons. Primers were specific to each TRBV and TRBJ gene in first-round PCR. MiXCR, applied by TCRdb to the multiplex PCR reads, yields one record per CDR3 protein. The sample has 13,000 to 15,000 distinct CDR3 sequences, roughly 52% seen once. Trimming at V came to 5 bases and at J to 6 bases, leaving 8 bases not matched to a gene. The length of the CDR3 is 15 residues. Germline V CDR1 and CDR2: SGHVS, FQNEAQ.

The sample in question was PBMCs, obtained before or after stereotactic body radiation therapy (not recorded which). The sequence came from a donor aged 50 or older with non-small cell lung cancer. V gene TRBV7-8 combines with J gene TRBJ2-3; 10 bases agree with TRBD1. The CDR3 coding sequence is TGTGCCAGCAGCCACCTGGACAGGGGGACGGATACGCAGTATTTT. It codes for CASSHLDRGTDTQYF.